This T cell receptor (beta chain) is from a study of blood T cell repertoires in COVID-19. Measured with immunoSEQ multiplex PCR; TCRdb has only the in-frame clones, and not every one. Here the sample spans 300,000 to 450,000 clones, around 87% being singletons. CDR1 PRHDT and CDR2 FYEKMQ come from the germline V gene (reference sequence). This CDR3 has 15 amino acids. V lost 1 base to trimming and J lost 3 bases; unmatched junction nucleotides: 2. The origin of this receptor is a woman in her thirties with COVID-19, enrolled during active disease. The chain uses TRBV13 and TRBJ2-3; 9 bases agree with TRBD1. The sample consisted of peripheral blood. CDR3 nucleotides: TGTGCCAGCAGCTTAGACAGGGGGCTAACAGATACGCAGTATTTT. Translated, it gives CASSLDRGLTDTQYF.